The sequence of this T cell receptor beta chain was determined in a study of blood T cell repertoires in COVID-19 (dated by TCRdb to 2020 to 2021). For context, the study as a whole: Collaborator samples came from the United States, Italy and Spain and covered acute and convalescent phases of COVID-19. Samples came from the ongoing ImmuneRACE study (first 160 participants) plus 1,254 subjects from 6 global collaborators. The repertoires were made available in a free public database intended to serve as a resource for research on the immune response to SARS-CoV-2. Where HLA class I and class II types were available, the types were taken from metadata supplied by the sample provider, not from assay-based typing. The sample metadata nearly always contained a de-identified subject ID, COVID-19 status, age in years and sex. The prospective study material was composed of cDNA or gDNA derived from T cells, B-cell-depleted T cells, or PBMCs. Subjects who had been exposed to COVID-19, were actively infected with it, or had recovered from it provided the deeply sampled blood TCRbeta repertoires that made up the dataset. Overall study outcomes, separate from this receptor: Clinical and demographic metadata were provided uncurated, with the amount varying by source and participant.

In the case of this clone: This receptor's antigen is unknown. No base quality values were provided; no much bigger clone lies one nucleotide off.

TCRbeta CDR3 regions were amplified from genomic DNA by means of the immunoSEQ Assay, a bias-controlled multiplex PCR. As for the authors' bioinformatics: Within the assay, amplification of reference gene primers was used to estimate how many nucleated cells each sample contained. Sequence reads were collapsed and filtered to measure the absolute abundance of every unique TCRbeta CDR3 rearrangement. For each sample, productive Simpson clonality was calculated by taking the square root of Simpson's diversity index across productive rearrangements. Not all clones reach the TCRdb copy of this immuneACCESS table, which keeps in-frame sequences only. Checked studies attribute under half of the gap to unresolved V genes and leave the rest unexplained. The DNA gave D and trimming, while V, J and clone size come from that table. The sample table contains 300,000 to 450,000 clones; only one count was recorded for roughly 86% of them. 8% to 13% of the sample comes from the top ten.

One collaborating source in Seattle enrolled patients during active infection and followed them longitudinally through the course of disease. The collaborating institutions used their own protocols to collect whole blood in K2EDTA tubes. For TCRbeta analysis, collaborators shipped samples as frozen whole blood, isolated PBMCs, or DNA extracted from either of those sample types. From cysteine to phenylalanine, the CDR3 is 16 amino acids long. Only CDR3 DNA is held: 48 bases, read in frame from base 1. V lost 5 bases and J lost 0 bases; the stretch between them is 16 bases long. CDR1 and CDR2 were assigned from the germline V gene (reference sequence) as SEHNR and FQNEAQ.

The specimen was peripheral blood. This receptor was taken from a young woman with COVID-19, enrolled during active disease. The V and J genes are TRBV7-9 and TRBJ1-1; the D gene is perhaps TRBD1, on 5 matching bases. The nucleotide sequence reads as follows: TGTGCCAGCAGCCCACGGGGGGTCTCGATGAACACTGAAGCTTTCTTT. Translated, it reads CASSPRGVSMNTEAFF.